This TCR beta chain stems from a study of control samples from healthy donors and cancer patients. The CDR3 is 15 residues long. V lost 4 bases to trimming and J lost 0 bases; unmatched junction nucleotides: 3. CDR1 and CDR2 from the germline V gene are SGHNT and YYREEE (reference sequence). Using immunoSEQ multiplex PCR, the repertoire was profiled, and TCRdb retains in-frame clones only, with some absent. This repertoire shows about 140,000 clones, less than 90% found once; its top ten account for roughly 8.7%. The receptor was derived from a young woman in good health. The sequenced sample was blood. The chain is built from TRBV5-4 and TRBJ2-2; 7 bases agree with TRBD2. As DNA, the CDR3 is TGTGCCAGCAGCACGGGGGGTCCGAACACCGGGGAGCTGTTTTTT. The encoded protein is CASSTGGPNTGELFF.